This T cell receptor (beta chain) originates from a study of Ad26.COV2.S vaccination and SARS-CoV-2 variants (dated by TCRdb to the early 2020s). About the study as a whole: Vaccine-arm donors were drawn from COV1001, a multicentre, randomized, double-blind, placebo-controlled phase I-IIa trial of Ad26.COV2.S in healthy adults. Ad26.COV2.S was administered intramuscularly at a dose of 5x10^10 or 1x10^11 viral particles, either as one shot or as two shots given 56 days apart. The specificity and breadth of SARS-CoV-2-reactive T cell receptors after Ad26.COV2.S vaccination were assessed by TCRbeta repertoire sequencing. The TCR-sequenced set comprised around 32 samples: some 20 Ad26.COV2.S vaccine recipients, 5 placebo recipients and 8 SARS-CoV-2 convalescent individuals. Trial participants were randomized into five groups of five: low-dose or high-dose Ad26.COV2.S given once or twice, or placebo on both occasions. Investigators remained blinded to trial group allocation during experiments and outcome assessment. The research as a whole found: The authors noted that total T cell responses may have been underestimated by the TCR breadth and depth analyses. Comparing responses between vaccine doses or regimens was not something the study was powered to do. Compared with placebo recipients, Ad26.COV2.S recipients showed higher spike-specific TCR breadth (P = 0.0014). Vaccine and placebo recipients had comparable non-spike TCR breadth, which fits with the vaccine containing only spike. After vaccination, spike-specific CD8+ and CD4+ T cell responses were reported to show substantial breadth.

In light of the paper, this sample's treatment or condition label describes: about 20 received Ad26.COV2.S at low or high dose, single or two shots; 5 received placebo; per-sample allocation not given. Repertoires of vaccine and placebo recipients were sequenced from samples taken on day 63 after the first injection. In Cohort 1b, more than 20 adults aged 18-55 years were enrolled at a single site in Boston, USA, between 29 July and 7 August 2020. Ad26.COV2.S consisted of a replication-incompetent adenovirus type 26 vector by which a prefusion-stabilized SARS-CoV-2 spike protein from the original Wuhan strain was expressed. Including the terminal cysteine and phenylalanine, the CDR3 comprises 15 residues. Only the CDR3 region is kept as DNA, spanning 45 bases read in frame from base 1. The V and J ends are trimmed by 4 bases and 2 bases, leaving 15 bases between them. From the germline V gene, CDR1 is SNHLY and CDR2 is FYNNEI.

The sample holds one count of this clone. Its specific antigen is unknown. Base qualities were left out, and no much larger clone turns up one base away. The immunoSEQ Assay was the method used to sequence TCRbeta CDR3 regions. After extraction, genomic DNA underwent amplification by bias-controlled multiplex PCR, followed by high-throughput sequencing. As for how the authors treated the data: To quantify the absolute abundance of each unique TCRbeta CDR3 region, sequences were collapsed and filtered. T cell fraction was estimated by normalization of TCRbeta template counts to usable DNA, with usable DNA being measured through amplification of reference genes present in all nucleated cells. Repertoire TCRs were annotated as SARS-CoV-2-specific when V gene, CDR3 amino acid sequence and J gene were exactly matched to a known reactive TCR set. MIRA supplied the reference SARS-CoV-2 TCR set, which was filtered for enrichment in COVID-19-positive ImmuneCODE repertoires so that public or cross-reactive TCRs were removed. Using the MIRA antigens, annotated TCRs were further analysed by specific ORF or by position within an ORF. Depth was the summed frequency of annotated unique rearrangements, while breadth was defined as annotated unique rearrangements over total unique productive rearrangements. Two-sided Wilcoxon rank-sum tests were used to compare TCR breadth between groups. TCRdb retrieved this table from immuneACCESS and kept in-frame rearrangements only. Not all clones are present; in checked studies, unresolved V genes account for under half, and no reason is known for the remainder. D and trimming come from the DNA, and the V and J calls and clone size come from that table. The sample table records some 500,000 clones; 80% to 90% of these occur just once. The ten top clones hold approximately 2.5% of the sample.

The sequence derives from a person between 18 and 59 years old who received the Ad26.COV2.S COVID-19 vaccine or a placebo. The sequencing used peripheral blood, collected in a trial of Ad26.COV2.S vaccine versus placebo. The V and J genes are TRBV2 and TRBJ2-7; no D gene is confidently identified. The CDR3 protein: CASSGERLLAYEQYF. The DNA sequence is given as TGTGCCAGCAGTGGAGAACGGCTATTAGCCTACGAGCAGTACTTC.